The clone carrying this TCR beta chain was recorded a few times. Its antigen is not identified. This CDR3 has 13 residues. Germline CDR1 and CDR2: MNHEY and SVGEGT. V gave up 2 bases and J gave up 3 bases, with 4 bases separating them. Data came from immunoSEQ multiplex PCR; TCRdb stores just in-frame clones and leaves some out. This sample yields 150,000 or so clones, of which 86% are seen a single time; 5.5% belongs to the top ten. This entry comes from a study of T cell responses to AZD1222 COVID-19 vaccine. Study results and caveats: Donor demographics were predominantly white British with a female majority; clonal diversity may be underestimated. Only a handful of people who got AZD1222 tested seropositive at baseline. Compared with day 0, the breadth and depth of the Spike-specific TCR repertoire rose significantly after two doses of AZD1222.

The source material was peripheral blood, sampled on day 0 of MenACWY control vaccination. This clonotype was obtained from an adult in good health. V gene TRBV6-2 or TRBV6-3 combines with J gene TRBJ2-2; D ambiguous. This chain's CDR3 is CASSYPDTGELFF. The CDR3 nucleotides read TGTGCCAGCAGTTACCCAGACACCGGGGAGCTGTTTTTT.